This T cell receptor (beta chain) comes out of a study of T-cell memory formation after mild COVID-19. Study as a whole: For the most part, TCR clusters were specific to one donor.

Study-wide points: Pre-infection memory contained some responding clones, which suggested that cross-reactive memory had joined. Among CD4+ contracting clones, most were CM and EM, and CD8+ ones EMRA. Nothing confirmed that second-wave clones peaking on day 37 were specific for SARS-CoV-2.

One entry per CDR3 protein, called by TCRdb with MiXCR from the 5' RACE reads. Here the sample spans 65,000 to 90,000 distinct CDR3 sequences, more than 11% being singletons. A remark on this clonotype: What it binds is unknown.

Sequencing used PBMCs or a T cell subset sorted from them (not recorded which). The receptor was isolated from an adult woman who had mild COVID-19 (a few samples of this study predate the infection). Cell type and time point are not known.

CDR3 sequence (DNA): TGTGCCAGCAGTTGGGACTTTGACACCGGGGAGCTGTTTTTT. It codes for CASSWDFDTGELFF. The chain links TRBV7-9 to TRBJ2-2, with D perhaps TRBD2 (6 bases). The germline CDR1 and CDR2 sequences are SEHNR and FQNEAQ (reference sequence). The CDR3 has 14 amino acids. V lost 6 bases and J lost 3, with 11 bases in between.